The rows below give T cell receptor beta chains drawn from one sample of a study of blood T cell repertoires in COVID-19. The assay was immunoSEQ multiplex PCR, and TCRdb's table has in-frame clones only and misses some. Of around 190,000 clones in the sample, 88% were seen once. Input material: peripheral blood. All receptors derive from a man between 18 and 29 years old with active or convalescent COVID-19. Each CDR3 is given with its conserved first and last residue. The order of the fields is V gene, J gene, D gene, CDR3 protein. The D gene is left open where the match is weak.

>TRBV7-6|TRBJ1-4|.
CASSDVGEHEKLFF
>TRBV30|TRBJ1-6|.
CAWSLGGVYSPLHF
>TRBV7-2|TRBJ1-6|.
CASSLRSNSPLHF
>TRBV9|TRBJ2-1|TRBD2
CASSVAGLAGGGEQFF
>TRBV3-1/TRBV3-2|TRBJ2-2|TRBD2
CASRPRGGDTGELFF
>TRBV18|TRBJ2-2|.
CASSPPLLQGGNTGELFF
>TRBV30|TRBJ1-1|TRBD1
CAWRHLQGGNTEAFF
>TRBV2|TRBJ1-1|.
CASSVVGGMNTEAFF
>TRBV2|TRBJ1-1|TRBD1
CASKYGQGVANTEAFF
>TRBV6-5|TRBJ1-3|TRBD1
CASSLQGARGNTIYF
>TRBV7-8|TRBJ1-4|.
CASSLTFRGRSVSRGEKLFF
>TRBV9|TRBJ2-1|TRBD1
CASSVGQGNNEQFF
>TRBV2|TRBJ2-1|TRBD2
CASSVGLAGVNEQFF
>TRBV11-2|TRBJ2-7|.
CASSAGTNLYEQYF
>TRBV30|TRBJ1-2|.
CAWSMTGRVANYGYTF
>TRBV9|TRBJ2-2|TRBD2
CASSPLAGGSTGELFF
>TRBV5-6|TRBJ1-4|TRBD1
CASSLAAGGASDPSEKLFF
>TRBV7-9|TRBJ2-7|.
CASSSPGQTSYEQYF
>TRBV10-3|TRBJ1-2|TRBD1
CAISSLRTGLVRWDGYTF
>TRBV27|TRBJ1-1|.
CASSLNRVTEAFF
>TRBV11-2|TRBJ2-3|TRBD2
CASSLAGLAGGTDTQYF
>TRBV11-2|TRBJ2-7|TRBD1
CASSLAYRDSIGQYF
>TRBV10-3|TRBJ1-2|TRBD1
CAISDFGTGGKVNYGYTF
>TRBV28|TRBJ1-1|TRBD1
CASSIPQGATNTEAFF
>TRBV14|TRBJ1-2|TRBD1
CASSRARQGYGYTF
>TRBV14|TRBJ2-7|.
CASSQDQFQSYEQYF
>TRBV9|TRBJ2-3|.
CASSAGDSGDTQYF
>TRBV9|TRBJ1-2|.
CASSVDTNYGYTF